The 4 T cell receptor beta chains given below trace back to one sample, sequenced in a study of cytomegalovirus exposure and HLA in healthy donors (dated by TCRdb to about 2017). The library was obtained by the immunoSEQ multiplex PCR assay. For the multiplex PCR, a mixture combining 60 forward primers for TCR Vbeta segments and 13 reverse primers for TCR Jbeta segments was used. Imported from immuneACCESS, the table was reduced by TCRdb to in-frame sequences with V and J called. These copies leave out some clones; in studies compared against another copy, an unresolved V gene accounts for under half, and the cause of the remainder is not known. Across this sample there are approximately 190,000 clones, with around 87% seen only once. Roughly 1.3% of the sample comes from the top ten. The sample taken for sequencing was PBMCs. These receptor sequences come from a man aged 25 to 45 in good health and CMV-seronegative.

The V call is TRBV20-1, the J call TRBJ1-1, with D possibly matching TRBD1 (5 bases). V was shortened by 4 bases and J by 5 bases, with 8 bases between the two germline ends. Germline lookup yields CDR1 DFQATT and CDR2 SNEGSKA (reference sequence). The CDR3 sequence is 11 residues long. The CDR3: CSAKQETEAFF. CDR3 bases: TGCAGTGCTAAACAGGAGACTGAAGCTTTCTTT.

This clone was seen just once. This rearrangement joins TRBV18 to TRBJ2-6; unclear D gene. Germline CDR1 is KGHSH and CDR2 is LQKENI. The CDR3 covers 15 residues. V dropped 1 base and J dropped 0 bases, with 4 bases sitting between them. CDR3 DNA: TGTGCCAGCTCACCACAGAGCTCTGGGGCCAACGTCCTGACTTTC. Translation: CASSPQSSGANVLTF.

The chain carries TRBV28 and TRBJ2-7, with 7 bases lining up with TRBD1. V gave up 6 bases and J gave up 1 base; unmatched junction bases: 9. CDR3 length: 15 residues. Germline CDR1 is MDHEN and CDR2 is SYDVKM. Written as DNA, the CDR3 is TGTGCCAGCAGATCTACGGGGACAGAATCCTACGAGCAGTACTTC. It specifies CASRSTGTESYEQYF.

This chain links TRBV5-4 with TRBJ1-1, with a tentative D call TRBD1 (6 bases). Germline loops: CDR1 SGHNT, CDR2 YYREEE (reference sequence). This CDR3 spans 13 amino acids. Trimming removed 4 bases from V and 2 bases from J, with 9 bases in between. CDR3 nucleotides: TGTGCCAGCAGCGCGGACAGAAACACTGAAGCTTTCTTT. It specifies CASSADRNTEAFF. Full variable domain (outside the CDR3, taken from reference TRBV5-4 and TRBJ1-1): ETGVTQSPTHLIKTRGQQVTLRCSSQSGHNTVSWYQQALGQGPQFIFQYYREEENGRGNFPPRFSGLQFPNYSSELNVNALELDDSALYLCASSADRNTEAFFGQGTRLTVV.